The sequence of this TCR beta chain was determined in a study of OX40 agonist ivuxolimab in advanced cancers. In its sample, this clone ranks as medium-sized. Between the trimmed V and J ends, which lost 0 bases and 4 bases, there was a span of 6 bases. The CDR3 contains 12 residues. Germline V CDR1 and CDR2: GTSNPN, SVGIG (reference sequence). Assay: immunoSEQ multiplex PCR; the TCRdb copy retains only in-frame clones and omits some. The sample contains tens of thousands of clones, roughly four fifths of which appear only once. The material sequenced was CD4+ or CD8+ T cells sorted from blood, taken in a trial of the OX40 agonist ivuxolimab. This receptor was taken from an adult with an advanced solid tumor such as melanoma, head and neck, liver or kidney cancer. This chain links TRBV30 with TRBJ1-2; D is uncertain. CDR3 sequence (DNA): TGTGCCTGGAGTGTAAGATCCTATGGCTACACCTTC. Protein sequence: CAWSVRSYGYTF.